This T cell receptor (beta chain) appears in the sequencing data of a study of shared clonotypes between healthy human individuals. Positively selected for CCR7, the CD45RO-negative cells used as naive CD8 cells excluded terminally differentiated effector memory CD45RA+ cells. The germline V gene encodes CDR1 GTSNPN and CDR2 SVGIG (reference sequence). The CDR3 sequence is 13 residues long. Trimming removed 3 bases from V and 3 bases from J; junction bases left unmatched: 5. This table comes from immunoSEQ multiplex PCR, and its TCRdb copy is limited to in-frame clones, with some not included. The sample yields hundreds of thousands of clones, approximately 96% seen once.

The clonotype originates from a woman in her thirties in good health. Input material: naive CD8+ T cells sorted from blood. The V call is TRBV30, the J call TRBJ2-7; TRBD1 agrees at 7 bases. The CDR3 loop reads CAWSMGQLYEQYF. The CDR3 coding sequence is TGTGCCTGGAGCATGGGACAGCTCTACGAGCAGTACTTC. The full variable domain, in which reference TRBV30 and TRBJ2-7 provide the parts outside the CDR3, is SQTIHQWPATLVQPVGSPLSLECTVEGTSNPNLYWYRQAAGRGLQLLFYSVGIGQISSEVPQNLSASRPQDRQFILSSKKLLLSDSGFYLCAWSMGQLYEQYFGPGTRLTVT.